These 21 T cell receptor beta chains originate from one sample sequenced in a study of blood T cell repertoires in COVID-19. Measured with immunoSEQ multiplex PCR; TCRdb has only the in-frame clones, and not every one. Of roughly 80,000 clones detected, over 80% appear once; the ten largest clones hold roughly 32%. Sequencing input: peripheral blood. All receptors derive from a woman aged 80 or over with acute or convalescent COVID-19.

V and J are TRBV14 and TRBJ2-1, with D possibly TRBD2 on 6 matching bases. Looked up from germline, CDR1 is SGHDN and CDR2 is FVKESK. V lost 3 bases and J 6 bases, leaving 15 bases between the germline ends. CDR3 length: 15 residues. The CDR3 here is CASSQWREGFNEQFF. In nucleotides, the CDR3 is TGTGCCAGCAGCCAGTGGAGGGAAGGTTTCAATGAGCAGTTCTTC.

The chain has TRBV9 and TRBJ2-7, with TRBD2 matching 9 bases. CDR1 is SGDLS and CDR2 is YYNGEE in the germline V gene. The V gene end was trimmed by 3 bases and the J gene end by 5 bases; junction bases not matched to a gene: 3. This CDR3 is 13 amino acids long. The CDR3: CASSGTSVNEQYF. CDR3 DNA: TGTGCCAGCAGCGGGACTAGCGTGAACGAGCAGTACTTC.

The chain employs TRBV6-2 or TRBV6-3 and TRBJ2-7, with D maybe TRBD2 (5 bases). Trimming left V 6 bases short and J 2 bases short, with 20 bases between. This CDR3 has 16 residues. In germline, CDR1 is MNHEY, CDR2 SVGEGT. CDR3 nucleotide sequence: TGTGCCAGCAGCCCTCGGGGATGGTACGAAGCCTACGAGCAGTACTTC. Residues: CASSPRGWYEAYEQYF.

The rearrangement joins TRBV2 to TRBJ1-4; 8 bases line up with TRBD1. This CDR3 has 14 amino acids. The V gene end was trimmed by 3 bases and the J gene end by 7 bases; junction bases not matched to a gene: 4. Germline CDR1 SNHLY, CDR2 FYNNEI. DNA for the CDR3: TGTGCCAGCAGTGAGAGACAGGGGCCTGAAAAACTGTTTTTT. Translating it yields CASSERQGPEKLFF. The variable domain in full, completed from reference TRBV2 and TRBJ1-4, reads EPEVTQTPSHQVTQMGQEVILRCVPISNHLYFYWYRQILGQKVEFLVSFYNNEISEKSEIFDDQFSVERPDGSNFTLKIRSTKLEDSAMYFCASSERQGPEKLFFGSGTQLSVL.

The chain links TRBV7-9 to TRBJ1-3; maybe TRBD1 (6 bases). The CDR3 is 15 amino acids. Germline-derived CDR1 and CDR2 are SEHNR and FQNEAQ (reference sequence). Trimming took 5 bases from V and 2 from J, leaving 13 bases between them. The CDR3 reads CASSTPGDTGNTIYF. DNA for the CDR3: TGTGCCAGCAGCACCCCTGGGGACACTGGAAACACCATATATTTT.

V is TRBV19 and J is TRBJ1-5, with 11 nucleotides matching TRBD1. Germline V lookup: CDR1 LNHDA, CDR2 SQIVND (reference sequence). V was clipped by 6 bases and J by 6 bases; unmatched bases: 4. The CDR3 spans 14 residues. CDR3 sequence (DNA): TGTGCCAGTAGCCGGGACAGGGGGACTCAGCCCCAGCATTTT. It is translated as CASSRDRGTQPQHF.

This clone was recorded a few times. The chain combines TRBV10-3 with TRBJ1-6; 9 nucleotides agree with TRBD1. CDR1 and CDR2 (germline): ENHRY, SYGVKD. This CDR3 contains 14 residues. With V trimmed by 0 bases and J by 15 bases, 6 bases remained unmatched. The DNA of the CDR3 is TGTGCCATCAGTGAGTCGACGGGACAGGGAAGCCTCCACTTT. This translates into CAISESTGQGSLHF.

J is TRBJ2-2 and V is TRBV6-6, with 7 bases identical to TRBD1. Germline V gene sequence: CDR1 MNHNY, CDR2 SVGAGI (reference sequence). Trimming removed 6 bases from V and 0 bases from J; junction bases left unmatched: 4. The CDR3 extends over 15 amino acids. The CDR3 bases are TGTGCCAGCAGGGTACAGGGGTCGAACACCGGGGAGCTGTTTTTT. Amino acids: CASRVQGSNTGELFF.

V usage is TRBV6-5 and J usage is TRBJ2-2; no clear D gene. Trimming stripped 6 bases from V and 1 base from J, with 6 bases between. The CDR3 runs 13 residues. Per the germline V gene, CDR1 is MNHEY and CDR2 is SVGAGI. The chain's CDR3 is CASRPGNTGELFF. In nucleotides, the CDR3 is TGTGCCAGCAGACCGGGGAACACCGGGGAGCTGTTTTTT.

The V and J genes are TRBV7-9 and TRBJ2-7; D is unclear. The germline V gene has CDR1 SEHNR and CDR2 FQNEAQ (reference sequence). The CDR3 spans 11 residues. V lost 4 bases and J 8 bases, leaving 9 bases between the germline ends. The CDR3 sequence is CASSSELKQYF. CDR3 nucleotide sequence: TGTGCCAGCAGCTCTGAACTTAAGCAGTACTTC.

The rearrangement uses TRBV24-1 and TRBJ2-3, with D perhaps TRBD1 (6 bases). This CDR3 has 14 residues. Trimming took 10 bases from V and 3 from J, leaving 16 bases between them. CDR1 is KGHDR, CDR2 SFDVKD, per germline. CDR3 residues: CATSLGAGTDTQYF. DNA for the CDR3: TGTGCCACGAGTTTGGGGGCGGGTACAGATACGCAGTATTTT.

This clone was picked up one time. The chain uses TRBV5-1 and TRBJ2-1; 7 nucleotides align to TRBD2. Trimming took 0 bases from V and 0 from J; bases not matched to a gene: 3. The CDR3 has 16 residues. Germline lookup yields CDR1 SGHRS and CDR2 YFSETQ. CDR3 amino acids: CASSLGEGRSYNEQFF. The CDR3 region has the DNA TGCGCCAGCAGCTTGGGGGAGGGACGCTCCTACAATGAGCAGTTCTTC.

CDR3: CASSYSPGVYEQYF. The CDR3 DNA reads TGTGCCAGCAGTTACTCGCCGGGAGTCTACGAGCAGTACTTC. The V gene is TRBV6-5, the J gene TRBJ2-7; D perhaps matches TRBD2 (6 bases). The CDR3 length is 14 residues. The V end lost 0 bases, the J end lost 3 bases, and 9 bases lay between the germline ends. Germline CDR1 MNHEY, CDR2 SVGAGI.

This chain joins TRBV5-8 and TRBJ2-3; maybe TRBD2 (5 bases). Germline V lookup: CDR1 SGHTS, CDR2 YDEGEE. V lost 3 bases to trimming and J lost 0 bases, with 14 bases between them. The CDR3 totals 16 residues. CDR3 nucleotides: TGTGCCAGCAGCTCGGGGTTGGAGCCTAGCACAGATACGCAGTATTTT. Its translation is CASSSGLEPSTDTQYF.

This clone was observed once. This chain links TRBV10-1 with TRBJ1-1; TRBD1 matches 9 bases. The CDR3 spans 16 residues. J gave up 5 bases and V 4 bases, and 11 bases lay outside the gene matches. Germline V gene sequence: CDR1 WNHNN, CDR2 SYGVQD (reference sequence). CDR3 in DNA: TGCGCCAGCAGTGTGCTGACAGGGGGAGTTAAGACTGAAGCTTTCTTT. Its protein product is CASSVLTGGVKTEAFF.

The CDR3 loop reads CASSPGGRNEQFF. The CDR3, as DNA: TGTGCCAGCAGTCCGGGGGGGCGGAATGAGCAGTTCTTC. This chain uses TRBV12-3 or TRBV12-4 with TRBJ2-1; 8 nucleotides align to TRBD2. V shed 5 bases and J 7 bases; nucleotides not matched to a gene: 4. This CDR3 is built from 13 residues.

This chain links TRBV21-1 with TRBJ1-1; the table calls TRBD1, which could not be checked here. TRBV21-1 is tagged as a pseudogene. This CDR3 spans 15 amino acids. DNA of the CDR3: TGTGCCAGCAGCAAATTGGCCCAGGGTCGCACTGAAGCTTTCTTT. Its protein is CASSKLAQGRTEAFF.

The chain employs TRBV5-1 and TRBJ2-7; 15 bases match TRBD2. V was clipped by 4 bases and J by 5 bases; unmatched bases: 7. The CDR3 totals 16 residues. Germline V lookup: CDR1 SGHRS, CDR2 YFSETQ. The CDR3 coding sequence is TGCGCCAGCAGCGGACTAGCGGGAGGGCCGACAAACGAGCAGTACTTC. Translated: CASSGLAGGPTNEQYF.

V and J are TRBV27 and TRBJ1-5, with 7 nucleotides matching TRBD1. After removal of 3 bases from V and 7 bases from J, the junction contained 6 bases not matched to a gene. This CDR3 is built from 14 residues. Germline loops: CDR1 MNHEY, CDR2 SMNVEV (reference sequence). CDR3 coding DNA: TGTGCCAGCAGTTTGACAGGGTTCGGCCAGCCCCAGCATTTT. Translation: CASSLTGFGQPQHF.

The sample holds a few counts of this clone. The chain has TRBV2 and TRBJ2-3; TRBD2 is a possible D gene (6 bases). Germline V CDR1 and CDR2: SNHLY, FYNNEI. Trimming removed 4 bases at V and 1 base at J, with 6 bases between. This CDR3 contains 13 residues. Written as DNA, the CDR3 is TGTGCCAGCAGTGCGGGAGGCACAGATACGCAGTATTTT. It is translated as CASSAGGTDTQYF.

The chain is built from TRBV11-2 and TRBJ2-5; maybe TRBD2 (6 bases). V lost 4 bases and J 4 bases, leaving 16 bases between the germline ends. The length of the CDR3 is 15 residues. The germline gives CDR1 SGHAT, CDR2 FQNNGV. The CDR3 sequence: CASSSLTLGGETQYF. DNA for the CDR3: TGTGCCAGCAGCTCCCTGACATTGGGGGGAGAGACCCAGTACTTC.